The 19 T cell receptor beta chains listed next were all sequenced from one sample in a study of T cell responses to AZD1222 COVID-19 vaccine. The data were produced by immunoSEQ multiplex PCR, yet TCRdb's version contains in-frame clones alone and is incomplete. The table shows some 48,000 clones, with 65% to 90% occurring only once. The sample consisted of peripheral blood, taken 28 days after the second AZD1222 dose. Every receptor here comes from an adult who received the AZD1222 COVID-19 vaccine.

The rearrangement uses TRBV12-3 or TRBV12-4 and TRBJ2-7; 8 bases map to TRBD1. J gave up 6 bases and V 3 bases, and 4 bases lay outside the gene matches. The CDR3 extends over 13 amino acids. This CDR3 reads CASSFGRGLEQYF. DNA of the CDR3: TGTGCCAGCAGTTTCGGCAGGGGGCTCGAGCAGTACTTC.

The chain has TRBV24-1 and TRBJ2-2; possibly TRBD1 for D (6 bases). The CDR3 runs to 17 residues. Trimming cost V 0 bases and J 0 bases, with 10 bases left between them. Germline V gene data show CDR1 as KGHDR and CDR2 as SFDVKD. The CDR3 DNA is TGTGCCACCAGTGATTTGCATGGGACACCGAACACCGGGGAGCTGTTTTTT. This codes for CATSDLHGTPNTGELFF.

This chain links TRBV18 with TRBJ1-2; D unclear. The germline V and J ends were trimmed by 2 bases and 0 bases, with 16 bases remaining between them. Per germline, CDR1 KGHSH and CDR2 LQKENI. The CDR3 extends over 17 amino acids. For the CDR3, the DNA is TGTGCCAGCTCACCATCGGCGACTCGACGGGCTAACTATGGCTACACCTTC. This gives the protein CASSPSATRRANYGYTF.

In DNA form, the CDR3 reads TGTGCCAGCAGTTTATACAGGTCGGGCTACGAGCAGTACTTC. As protein: CASSLYRSGYEQYF. The rearrangement uses TRBV27 and TRBJ2-7; D might be TRBD1 (5 bases). Between the trimmed V and J ends, which lost 1 base and 3 bases, there was a span of 10 bases. The CDR3 runs to 14 residues. Germline V gene lookup returns CDR1 MNHEY and CDR2 SMNVEV (reference sequence).

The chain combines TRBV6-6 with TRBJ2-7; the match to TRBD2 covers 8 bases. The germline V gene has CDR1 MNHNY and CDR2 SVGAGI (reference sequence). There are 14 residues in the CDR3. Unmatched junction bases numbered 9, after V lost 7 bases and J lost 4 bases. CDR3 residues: CASNEAGVGYEQYF. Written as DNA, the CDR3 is TGTGCCAGCAACGAAGCGGGAGTGGGGTACGAGCAGTACTTC.

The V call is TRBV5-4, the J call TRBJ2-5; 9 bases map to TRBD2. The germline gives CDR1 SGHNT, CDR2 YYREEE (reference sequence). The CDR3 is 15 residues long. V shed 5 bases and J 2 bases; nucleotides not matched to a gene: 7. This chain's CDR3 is CASSPELAGQETQYF. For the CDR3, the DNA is TGTGCCAGCAGTCCCGAGCTAGCGGGACAAGAGACCCAGTACTTC.

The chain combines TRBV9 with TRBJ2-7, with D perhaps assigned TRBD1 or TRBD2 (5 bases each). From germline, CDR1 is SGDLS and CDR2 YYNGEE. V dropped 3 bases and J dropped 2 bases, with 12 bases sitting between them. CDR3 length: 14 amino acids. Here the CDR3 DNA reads TGTGCCAGCAGCGCCGGGACCCTCCCCTACGAGCAGTACTTC. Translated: CASSAGTLPYEQYF.

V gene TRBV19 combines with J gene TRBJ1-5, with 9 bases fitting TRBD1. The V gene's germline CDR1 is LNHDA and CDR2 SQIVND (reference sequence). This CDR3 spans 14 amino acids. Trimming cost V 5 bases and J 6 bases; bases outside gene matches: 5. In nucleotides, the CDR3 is TGTGCCAGTAGTCCCCGGACAGGGGTTCAGCCCCAGCATTTT. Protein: CASSPRTGVQPQHF.

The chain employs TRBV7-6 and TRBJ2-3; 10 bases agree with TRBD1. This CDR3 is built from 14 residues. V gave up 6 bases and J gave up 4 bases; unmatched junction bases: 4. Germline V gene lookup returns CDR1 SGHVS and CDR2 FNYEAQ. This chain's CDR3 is CASRTGTGADTQYF. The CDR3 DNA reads TGTGCCAGCAGGACCGGGACAGGGGCAGATACGCAGTATTTT.

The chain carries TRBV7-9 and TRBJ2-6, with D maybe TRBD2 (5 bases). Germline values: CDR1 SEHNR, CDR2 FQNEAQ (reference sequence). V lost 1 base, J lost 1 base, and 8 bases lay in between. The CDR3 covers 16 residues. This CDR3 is CASSLVSGSGANVLTF. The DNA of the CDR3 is TGTGCCAGCAGCTTAGTGTCGGGATCTGGGGCCAACGTCCTGACTTTC.

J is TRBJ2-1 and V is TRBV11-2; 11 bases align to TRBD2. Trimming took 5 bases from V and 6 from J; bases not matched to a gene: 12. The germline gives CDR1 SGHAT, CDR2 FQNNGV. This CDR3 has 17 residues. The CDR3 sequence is CASSQNGVSGRVNEQFF. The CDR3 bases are TGTGCCAGCAGCCAGAATGGGGTTAGCGGGAGGGTCAATGAGCAGTTCTTC. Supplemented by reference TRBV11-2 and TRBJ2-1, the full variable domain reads EAGVAQSPRYKIIEKRQSVAFWCNPISGHATLYWYQQILGQGPKLLIQFQNNGVVDDSQLPKDRFSAERLKGVDSTLKIQPAKLEDSAVYLCASSQNGVSGRVNEQFFGPGTRLTVL.

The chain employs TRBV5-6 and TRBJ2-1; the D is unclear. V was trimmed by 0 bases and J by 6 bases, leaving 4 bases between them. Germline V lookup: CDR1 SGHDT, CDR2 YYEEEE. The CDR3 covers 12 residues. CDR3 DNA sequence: TGTGCCAGCAGCTTGGGCCCCAATGAGCAGTTCTTC. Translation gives CASSLGPNEQFF.

This chain's CDR3 is CMGYGVQETQYF. The DNA of the CDR3 is TGCATGGGGTACGGGGTACAAGAGACCCAGTACTTC. This chain joins TRBV29-1 and TRBJ2-5; perhaps TRBD2 as D (5 bases). This CDR3 contains 12 residues. The germline V gene has CDR1 SQVTM and CDR2 ANQGSEA.

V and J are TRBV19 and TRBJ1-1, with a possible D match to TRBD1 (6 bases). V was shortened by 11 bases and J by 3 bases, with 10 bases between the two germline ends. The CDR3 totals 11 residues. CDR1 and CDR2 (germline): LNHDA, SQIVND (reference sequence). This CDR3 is CACQGYTEAFF. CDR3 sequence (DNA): TGTGCCTGTCAGGGGTACACTGAAGCTTTCTTT.

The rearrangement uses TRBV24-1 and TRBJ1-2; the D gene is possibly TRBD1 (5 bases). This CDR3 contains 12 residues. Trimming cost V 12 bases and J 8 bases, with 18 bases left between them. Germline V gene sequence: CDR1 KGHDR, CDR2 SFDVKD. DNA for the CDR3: TGTGCCGCCGGAGGGGCTGGAGGGGGCTACACCTTC. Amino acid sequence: CAAGGAGGGYTF.

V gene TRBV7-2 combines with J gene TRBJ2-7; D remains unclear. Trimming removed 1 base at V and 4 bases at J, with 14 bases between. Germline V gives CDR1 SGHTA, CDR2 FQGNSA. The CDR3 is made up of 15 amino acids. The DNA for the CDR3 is TGTGCCAGCAGCTTAGGGCGTAATCAACCTTACGAGCAGTACTTC. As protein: CASSLGRNQPYEQYF.

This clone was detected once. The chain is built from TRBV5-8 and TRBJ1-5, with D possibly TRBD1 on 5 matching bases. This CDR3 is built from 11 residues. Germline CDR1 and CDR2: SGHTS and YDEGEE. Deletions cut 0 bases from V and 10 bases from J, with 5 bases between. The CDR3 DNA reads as TGTGCCAGCAGCTTGGGGGACCCCCAGCATTTT. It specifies CASSLGDPQHF.

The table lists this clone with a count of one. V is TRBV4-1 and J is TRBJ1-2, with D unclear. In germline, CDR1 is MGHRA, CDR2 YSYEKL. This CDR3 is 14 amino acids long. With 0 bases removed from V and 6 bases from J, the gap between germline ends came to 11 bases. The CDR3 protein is CASSQDQWPDGYTF. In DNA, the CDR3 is TGCGCCAGCAGCCAAGATCAATGGCCTGATGGCTACACCTTC.

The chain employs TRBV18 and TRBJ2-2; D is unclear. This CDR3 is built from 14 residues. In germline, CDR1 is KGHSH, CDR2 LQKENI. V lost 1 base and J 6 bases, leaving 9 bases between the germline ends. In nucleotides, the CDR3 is TGTGCCAGCTCACCACGGCCTGGGGCCGGGGAGCTGTTTTTT. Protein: CASSPRPGAGELFF.